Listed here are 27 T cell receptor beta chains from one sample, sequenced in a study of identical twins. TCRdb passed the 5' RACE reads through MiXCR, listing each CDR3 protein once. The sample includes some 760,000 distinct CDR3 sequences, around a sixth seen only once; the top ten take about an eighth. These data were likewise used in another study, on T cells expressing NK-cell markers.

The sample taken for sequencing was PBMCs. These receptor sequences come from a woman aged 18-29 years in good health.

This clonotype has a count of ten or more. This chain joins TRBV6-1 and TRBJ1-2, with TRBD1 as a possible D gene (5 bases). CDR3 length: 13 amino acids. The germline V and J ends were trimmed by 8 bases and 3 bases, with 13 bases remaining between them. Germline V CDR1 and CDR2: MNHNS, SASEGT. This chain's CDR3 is CASRIDRYYGYTF. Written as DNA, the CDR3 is TGTGCCAGCCGCATCGACAGATACTATGGCTACACCTTC.

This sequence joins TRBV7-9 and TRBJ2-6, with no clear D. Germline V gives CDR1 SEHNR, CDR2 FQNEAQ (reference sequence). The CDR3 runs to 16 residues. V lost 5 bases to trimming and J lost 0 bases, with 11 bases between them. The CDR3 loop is CASSPNRTSGANVLTF. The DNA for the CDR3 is TGTGCCAGCAGCCCAAATAGAACCTCTGGGGCCAACGTCCTGACTTTC.

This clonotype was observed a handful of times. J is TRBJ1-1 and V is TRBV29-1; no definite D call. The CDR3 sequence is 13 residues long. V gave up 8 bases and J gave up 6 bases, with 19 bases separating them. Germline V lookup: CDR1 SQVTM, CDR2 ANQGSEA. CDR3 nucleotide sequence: TGCAGCCTACCCGTGGAGGTTTGGGCTGAAGCTTTCTTT. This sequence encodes CSLPVEVWAEAFF.

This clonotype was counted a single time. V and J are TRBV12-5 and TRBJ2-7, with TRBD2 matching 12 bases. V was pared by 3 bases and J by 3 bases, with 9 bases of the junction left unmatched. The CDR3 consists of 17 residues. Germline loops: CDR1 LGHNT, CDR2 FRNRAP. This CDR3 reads CASGFSLAGGIFYEQYF. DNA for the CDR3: TGTGCTAGTGGTTTCTCTCTAGCGGGAGGGATCTTCTACGAGCAGTACTTC.

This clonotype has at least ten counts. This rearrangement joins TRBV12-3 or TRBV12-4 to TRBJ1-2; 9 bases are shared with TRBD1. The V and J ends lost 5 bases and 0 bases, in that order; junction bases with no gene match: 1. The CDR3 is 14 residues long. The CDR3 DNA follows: TGTGCCAGCAGTGGGACAGGGCCTAACTATGGCTACACCTTC. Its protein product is CASSGTGPNYGYTF.

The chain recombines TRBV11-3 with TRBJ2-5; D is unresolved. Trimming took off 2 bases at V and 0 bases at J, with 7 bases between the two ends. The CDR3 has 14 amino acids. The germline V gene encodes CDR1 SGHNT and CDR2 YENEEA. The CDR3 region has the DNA TGTGCCAGCAGCTTAACGAACTACCAAGAGACCCAGTACTTC. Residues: CASSLTNYQETQYF.

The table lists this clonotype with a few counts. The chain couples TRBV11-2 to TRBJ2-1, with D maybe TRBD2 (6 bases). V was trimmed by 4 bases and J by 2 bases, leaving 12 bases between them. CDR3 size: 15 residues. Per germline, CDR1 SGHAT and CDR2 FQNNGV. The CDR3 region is CASSWADYPYNEQFF. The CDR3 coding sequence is TGTGCCAGCAGCTGGGCGGACTATCCCTACAATGAGCAGTTCTTC.

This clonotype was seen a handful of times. Here the CDR3 reads CSVSGQWTGANVLTF. The CDR3 nucleotides are TGCAGCGTTTCGGGACAATGGACTGGGGCCAACGTCCTGACTTTC. This sequence joins TRBV29-1 and TRBJ2-6; weak D call: TRBD1 (6 bases). CDR3 size: 15 residues. The V gene's germline CDR1 is SQVTM and CDR2 ANQGSEA. V was shortened by 5 bases and J by 2 bases, with 13 bases between the two germline ends.

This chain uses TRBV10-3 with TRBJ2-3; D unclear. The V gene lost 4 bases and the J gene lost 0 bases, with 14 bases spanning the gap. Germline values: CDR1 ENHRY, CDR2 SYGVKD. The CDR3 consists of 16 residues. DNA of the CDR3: TGTGCCATCAGTGGTTTACCGGGCCATAGCACAGATACGCAGTATTTT. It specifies CAISGLPGHSTDTQYF.

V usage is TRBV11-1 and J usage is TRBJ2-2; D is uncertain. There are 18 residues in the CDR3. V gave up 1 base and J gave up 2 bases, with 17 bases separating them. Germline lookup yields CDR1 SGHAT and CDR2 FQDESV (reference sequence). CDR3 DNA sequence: TGTGCCAGCAGCTTAGTACCCCATGGGCTCCTTAACACCGGGGAGCTGTTTTTT. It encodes CASSLVPHGLLNTGELFF.

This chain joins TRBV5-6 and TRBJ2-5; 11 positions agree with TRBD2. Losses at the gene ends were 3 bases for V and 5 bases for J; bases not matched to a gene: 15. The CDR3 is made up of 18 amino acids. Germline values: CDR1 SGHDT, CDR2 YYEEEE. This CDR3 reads CASSSGTSGYPRGETQYF. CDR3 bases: TGTGCCAGCAGCTCCGGGACTAGCGGATATCCCCGAGGGGAGACCCAGTACTTC.

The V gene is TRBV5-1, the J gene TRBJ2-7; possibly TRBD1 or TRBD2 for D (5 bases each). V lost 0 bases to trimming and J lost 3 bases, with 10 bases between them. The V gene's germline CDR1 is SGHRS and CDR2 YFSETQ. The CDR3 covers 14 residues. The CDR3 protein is CASSLEGPYYEQYF. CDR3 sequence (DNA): TGCGCCAGCAGCTTGGAGGGACCCTACTACGAGCAGTACTTC.

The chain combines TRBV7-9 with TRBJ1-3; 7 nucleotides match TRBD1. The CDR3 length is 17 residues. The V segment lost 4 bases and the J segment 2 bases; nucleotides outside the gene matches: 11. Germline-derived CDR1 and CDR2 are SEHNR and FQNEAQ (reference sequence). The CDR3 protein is CASSSTRGDRAGNTIYF. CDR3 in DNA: TGTGCCAGCAGCTCCACCAGGGGCGACAGGGCTGGAAACACCATATATTTT.

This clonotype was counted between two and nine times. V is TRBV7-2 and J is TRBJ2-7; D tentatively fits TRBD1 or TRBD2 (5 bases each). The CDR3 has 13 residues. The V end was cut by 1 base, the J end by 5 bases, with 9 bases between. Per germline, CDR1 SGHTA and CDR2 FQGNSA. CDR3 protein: CASSLDMGDEQYF. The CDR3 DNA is TGTGCCAGCAGCTTAGATATGGGGGACGAGCAGTACTTC.

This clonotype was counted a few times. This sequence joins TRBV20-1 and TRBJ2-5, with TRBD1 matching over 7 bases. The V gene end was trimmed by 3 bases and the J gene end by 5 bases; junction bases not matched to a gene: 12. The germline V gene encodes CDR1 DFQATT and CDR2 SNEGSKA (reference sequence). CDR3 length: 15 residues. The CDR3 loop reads CSASEGASRLETQYF. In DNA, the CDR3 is TGCAGTGCTAGCGAGGGGGCTAGCCGGTTGGAGACCCAGTACTTC.

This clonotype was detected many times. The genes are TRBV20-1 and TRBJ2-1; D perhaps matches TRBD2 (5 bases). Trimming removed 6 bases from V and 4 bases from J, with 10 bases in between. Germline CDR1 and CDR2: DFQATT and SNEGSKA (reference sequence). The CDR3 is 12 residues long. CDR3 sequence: CSATSGYNEQFF. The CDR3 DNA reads TGCAGTGCCACGTCGGGGTACAATGAGCAGTTCTTC.

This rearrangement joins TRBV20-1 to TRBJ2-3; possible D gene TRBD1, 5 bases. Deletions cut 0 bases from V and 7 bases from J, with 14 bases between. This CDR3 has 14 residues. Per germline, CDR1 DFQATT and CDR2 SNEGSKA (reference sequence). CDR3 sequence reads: CSARDLGATYTQYF. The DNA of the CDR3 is TGCAGTGCTAGAGATCTAGGGGCAACGTATACGCAGTATTTT.

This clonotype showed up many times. CDR3 loop: CASSLTGGQYEQYF. CDR3 DNA sequence: TGTGCCAGCAGCCTGACAGGGGGCCAGTACGAGCAGTACTTC. The rearrangement links TRBV7-2 to TRBJ2-7; 10 nucleotides align to TRBD1. Germline trimming cut 5 bases from V and 4 bases from J; bases unmatched to any gene: 5. This CDR3 is built from 14 residues. The germline CDR1 and CDR2 sequences are SGHTA and FQGNSA.

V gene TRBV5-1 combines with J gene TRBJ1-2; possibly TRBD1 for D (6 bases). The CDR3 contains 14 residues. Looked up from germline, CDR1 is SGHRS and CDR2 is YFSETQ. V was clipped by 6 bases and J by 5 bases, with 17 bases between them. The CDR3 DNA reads TGCGCCAGCATCGTTGAGACAGGACCTTATGGCTACACCTTC. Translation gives CASIVETGPYGYTF. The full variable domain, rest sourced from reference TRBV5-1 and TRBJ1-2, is KAGVTQTPRYLIKTRGQQVTLSCSPISGHRSVSWYQQTPGQGLQFLFEYFSETQRNKGNFPGRFSGRQFSNSRSEMNVSTLELGDSALYLCASIVETGPYGYTFGSGTRLTVV.

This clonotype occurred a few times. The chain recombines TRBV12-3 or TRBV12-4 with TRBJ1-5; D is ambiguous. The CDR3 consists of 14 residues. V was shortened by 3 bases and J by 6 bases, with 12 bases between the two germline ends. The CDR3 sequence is CASSFVPAGQPQHF. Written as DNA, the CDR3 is TGTGCCAGCAGTTTCGTTCCAGCGGGTCAGCCCCAGCATTTT.

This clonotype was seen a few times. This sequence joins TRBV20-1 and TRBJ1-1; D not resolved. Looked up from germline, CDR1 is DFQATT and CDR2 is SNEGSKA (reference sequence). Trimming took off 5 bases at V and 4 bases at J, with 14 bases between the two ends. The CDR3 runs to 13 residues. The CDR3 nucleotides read TGCAGTGCTGGGGAGGGTTTAGGCACTGAAGCTTTCTTT. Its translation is CSAGEGLGTEAFF.

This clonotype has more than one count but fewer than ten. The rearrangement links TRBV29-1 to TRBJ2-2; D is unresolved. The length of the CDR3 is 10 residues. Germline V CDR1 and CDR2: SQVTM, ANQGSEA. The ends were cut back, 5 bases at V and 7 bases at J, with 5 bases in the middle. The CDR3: CSVYRGELFF. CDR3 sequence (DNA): TGCAGCGTTTATCGCGGGGAGCTGTTTTTT.

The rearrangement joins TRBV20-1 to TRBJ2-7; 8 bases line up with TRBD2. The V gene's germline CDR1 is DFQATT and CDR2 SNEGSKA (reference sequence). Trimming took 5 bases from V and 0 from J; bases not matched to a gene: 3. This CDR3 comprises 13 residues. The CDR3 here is CSAVSGSSYEQYF. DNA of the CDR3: TGCAGTGCTGTAAGCGGGAGCTCCTACGAGCAGTACTTC.

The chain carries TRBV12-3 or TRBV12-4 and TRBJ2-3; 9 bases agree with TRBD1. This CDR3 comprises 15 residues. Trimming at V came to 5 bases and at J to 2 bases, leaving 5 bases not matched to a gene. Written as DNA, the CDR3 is TGTGCCAGCAGTCGAAGGACAGGGGACACAGATACGCAGTATTTT. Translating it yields CASSRRTGDTDTQYF.

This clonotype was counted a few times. CDR3 DNA: TGTGCCAGCAGTTTATCGGGGGGGAGCGAGCAGTACTTC. This translates into CASSLSGGSEQYF. The genes are TRBV27 and TRBJ2-7; 7 positions agree with TRBD2. The CDR3 sequence is 13 residues long. V shed 0 bases and J 6 bases; nucleotides not matched to a gene: 2. Germline-derived CDR1 and CDR2 are MNHEY and SMNVEV (reference sequence).

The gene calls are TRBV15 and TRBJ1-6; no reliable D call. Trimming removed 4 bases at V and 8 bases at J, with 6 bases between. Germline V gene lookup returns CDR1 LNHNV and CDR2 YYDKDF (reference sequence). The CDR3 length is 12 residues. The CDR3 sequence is CATSTRDSPLHF. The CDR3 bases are TGTGCCACCAGCACGCGGGATTCACCCCTCCACTTT.

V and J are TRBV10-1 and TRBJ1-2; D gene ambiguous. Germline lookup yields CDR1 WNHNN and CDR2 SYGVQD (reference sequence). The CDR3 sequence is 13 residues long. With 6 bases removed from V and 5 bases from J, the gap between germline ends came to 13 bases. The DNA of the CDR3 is TGCGCCAGCAGCCCAGAGCGAGGATATGGCTACACCTTC. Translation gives CASSPERGYGYTF.